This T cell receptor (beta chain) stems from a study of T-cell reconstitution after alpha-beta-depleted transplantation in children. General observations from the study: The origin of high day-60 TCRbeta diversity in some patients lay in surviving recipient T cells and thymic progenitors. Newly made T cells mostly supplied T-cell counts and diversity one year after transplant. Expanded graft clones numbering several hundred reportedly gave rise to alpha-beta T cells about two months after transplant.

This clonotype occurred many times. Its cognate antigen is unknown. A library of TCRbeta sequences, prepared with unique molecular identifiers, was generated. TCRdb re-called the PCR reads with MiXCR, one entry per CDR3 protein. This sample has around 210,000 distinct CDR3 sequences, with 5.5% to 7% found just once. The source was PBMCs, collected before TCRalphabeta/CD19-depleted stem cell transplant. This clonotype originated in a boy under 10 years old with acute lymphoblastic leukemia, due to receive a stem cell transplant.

In DNA form, the CDR3 reads TGTGCCAGCAGCCACAGACAGGGCTCTGGGGCCAACGTCCTGACTTTC. This translates into CASSHRQGSGANVLTF. This chain links TRBV28 with TRBJ2-6; 7 nucleotides align to TRBD1. CDR3 size: 16 residues. Germline CDR1 and CDR2: MDHEN and SYDVKM. The V segment lost 6 bases and the J segment 0 bases; nucleotides outside the gene matches: 5.